The entry below gives a single T cell receptor beta chain sequence along with its context. This CDR3 comprises 13 residues. V was pared by 3 bases and J by 8 bases, with 13 bases between. The germline CDR1 and CDR2 sequences are KGHSH and LQKENI. This entry is derived from a study of blood T cell repertoires in COVID-19. Background on the study: Some COVID-19 samples were acute and others convalescent; all came from the United States, Italy and Spain. PBMCs, B-cell-depleted T cells, or T cells provided the cDNA or gDNA that made up the material.

TCRdb keeps only in-frame clones here, not all; method: immunoSEQ multiplex PCR. This sample has about 100,000 clones, with about 91% found just once. The V and J genes are TRBV18 and TRBJ1-2; the D gene is possibly TRBD1 (6 bases). The TCR sequence derives from a man between 18 and 35 years old with acute or convalescent COVID-19. The sample was peripheral blood. CDR3 in amino acids: CASSPEQGTGYTF. CDR3 bases: TGTGCCAGCTCACCCGAACAGGGTACGGGCTACACCTTC.